This T cell receptor (beta chain) was documented in a study of cytomegalovirus exposure and HLA in healthy donors. Study observations and caveats: The sole available immune exposure information was CMV serostatus. In vitro confirmation showed three CMV-associated chains to be CMV antigen specific. Previously analyzed data showed that most TCR beta V segments were productive at a frequency of about 87% or about 30%.

With regard to this clone: No antigen is known for it.

Amplification used 60 Vbeta primers and 13 Jbeta primers. The data were produced by immunoSEQ multiplex PCR, yet TCRdb's version contains in-frame clones alone and is incomplete. The sample has 95,000 to 130,000 clones; 81% are singletons. Sequencing was done on a sample of PBMCs. This receptor was identified in a woman in her 30s in good health and CMV-seronegative.

This CDR3 reads CASSWRTGGNTDTQYF. In DNA, the CDR3 is TGCGCCAGCAGCTGGCGGACAGGGGGGAACACAGATACGCAGTATTTT. The chain couples TRBV5-1 to TRBJ2-3; 10 nucleotides align to TRBD1. The CDR3 is made up of 16 amino acids. J lost 2 bases, V lost 3 bases, and 6 bases had no gene match. The V gene's germline CDR1 is SGHRS and CDR2 YFSETQ.